This entry describes one T cell receptor (beta chain). The antigen remains undetermined. An immunoSEQ assay, version v3.0, was performed at survey level. Here immunoSEQ multiplex PCR was the method, and the copy in TCRdb shows in-frame clones only, minus some. The sample has about 29,000 clones, 88% seen once. The data stem from a study of long-term antiretroviral therapy in people with HIV. Study-wide findings and caveats: Therapy changes, viral resistance and ART adherence were not documented in the available data.

From germline, CDR1 is DFQATT and CDR2 SNEGSKA (reference sequence). CDR3 size: 11 residues. Trimming pared 3 bases from V and 5 bases from J, leaving 7 bases between. The chain uses TRBV20-1 and TRBJ2-5, with no clear D. The TCR originated in a woman under 30 with HIV. This specimen consisted of unsorted PBMCs, obtained 0.5 years after starting antiretroviral therapy. The CDR3: CSARRVETQYF. The DNA of the CDR3 is TGCAGTGCTAGGAGAGTGGAGACCCAGTACTTC.